A selection of T cell receptor beta chains follows, all from one sample in a study of T cells in Graves' hyperthyroidism and ophthalmopathy. TCRdb ran MiXCR on the multiplex PCR reads and lists one entry per CDR3 protein. The table records 130,000 or so distinct CDR3 sequences, around 20% of them present only once. Sequenced input: blood. The receptors here all came from a woman between 45 and 60 years old with Graves' hyperthyroidism that later progressed to Graves' ophthalmopathy. CDR3s include the opening cysteine and the closing phenylalanine or tryptophan. Each record gives: J gene, V gene, clone size, CDR3 protein. The listing skips clone size in some rows; elsewhere it reads once, few, many or a size class.

TRBJ2-6	TRBV28	many	CASSLYPQREAGANVLTF
TRBJ2-1	TRBV30	many	CAWSVPSGAHAAEQFF
TRBJ1-4	TRBV11-2	many	CASSLDQVNEKLFF
TRBJ1-5	TRBV30	-	CAWSLSVGQPQHF
TRBJ2-7	TRBV4-1	many	CASRDLFAGGISSYEQYF
TRBJ1-2	TRBV28	-	CASSANLRAEGGYTF
TRBJ2-7	TRBV6-1	-	CASSTGITKEQYF
TRBJ2-3	TRBV5-1	-	CASSLWEGSTDTQYF
TRBJ1-1	TRBV15	many	CATSRDPRGNTEAFF
TRBJ2-6	TRBV28	many	CASRRGANVLTF
TRBJ1-2	TRBV20-1	-	CSARYRLDYGYTF
TRBJ1-2	TRBV3-1	-	CASSPRQGYGYTF
TRBJ2-6	TRBV5-1	few	CASSSGQPGANVLTF
TRBJ2-7	TRBV12-3/TRBV12-4	many	CASSPGAKIYEQYF
TRBJ2-1	TRBV6-2/TRBV6-3	-	CASSSPGTSGSYEQFF
TRBJ1-1	TRBV10-3	many	CAISSTGMNTEAFF
TRBJ2-1	TRBV20-1	many	CSASTGGYNEQFF
TRBJ2-1	TRBV28	-	CASSPTGANPNEQFF
TRBJ2-1	TRBV5-1	-	CASSRAASSYNEQFF
TRBJ1-1	TRBV30	many	CAWSGQGYTEAFF
TRBJ1-3	TRBV20-1	many	CSASTPGAGYGNTIYF
TRBJ2-7	TRBV14	many	CASSQDWAIIYEQYF
TRBJ1-5	TRBV2	medium-sized	CASRDNRGIGQPQHF
TRBJ1-2	TRBV13	-	CASSFWDRGMGGYTF
TRBJ2-7	TRBV10-3	-	CAISEFGEQYF
TRBJ1-1	TRBV29-1	many	CSVPGQGSMNTEAFF
TRBJ1-1	TRBV20-1	many	CSARDGVNTEAFF
TRBJ2-6	TRBV20-1	few	CSASDGLAGGWVLTF
TRBJ2-7	TRBV2	many	CASTSDNEQYF
TRBJ2-5	TRBV29-1	-	CSVAIGPRETQYF
TRBJ2-1	TRBV11-2	many	CASSPSWTNYNEQFF
TRBJ2-1	TRBV5-1	-	CASSLGTSGGSSYNEQFF
TRBJ1-6	TRBV28	many	CASSRGQVGNSPLHF
TRBJ1-1	TRBV30	many	CAYRGAVEAFF
TRBJ2-1	TRBV5-1	many	CASSLIAGVSYNEQFF
TRBJ1-2	TRBV2	once	CASTAGWGTYGYTF
TRBJ2-4	TRBV20-1	many	CSARGTRNIQYF
TRBJ1-4	TRBV5-1	-	CASRYEGYEKLFF
TRBJ1-6	TRBV20-1	-	CSAQSQGGYNSPLHF
TRBJ2-2	TRBV2	-	CASTTSGIMAGELFF
TRBJ1-1	TRBV3-1	-	CASSNQGAEAFF
TRBJ1-4	TRBV28	few	CASSPLTGGSEKLFF
TRBJ2-1	TRBV30	many	CAWSLRSNEQFF
TRBJ2-7	TRBV12-3/TRBV12-4	few	CASSLVPSEQYF
TRBJ2-5	TRBV3-1	-	CASSQGLGLAAETQYF
TRBJ2-5	TRBV30	-	CAWSVGTVKETQYF
TRBJ2-1	TRBV2	-	CASSPPGTYNEQFF
TRBJ1-2	TRBV30	-	CAWSIQGLGYGYTF
TRBJ1-3	TRBV29-1	-	CSILTRTGKSGNTIYF